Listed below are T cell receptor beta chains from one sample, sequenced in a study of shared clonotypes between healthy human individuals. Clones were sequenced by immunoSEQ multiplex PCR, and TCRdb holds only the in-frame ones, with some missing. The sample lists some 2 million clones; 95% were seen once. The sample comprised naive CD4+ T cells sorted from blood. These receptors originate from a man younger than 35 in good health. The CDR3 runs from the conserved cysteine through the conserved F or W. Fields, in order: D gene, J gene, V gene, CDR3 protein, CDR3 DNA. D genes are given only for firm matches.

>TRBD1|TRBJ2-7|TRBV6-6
CASSTTGDVNYEQYF
TGTGCCAGCAGTACCACAGGGGATGTTAATTACGAGCAGTACTTC
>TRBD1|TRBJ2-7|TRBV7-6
CASSVGTGAYEQYF
TGTGCCAGCAGCGTCGGGACAGGGGCCTACGAGCAGTACTTC
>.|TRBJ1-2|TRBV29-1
CSASGVGEVEGYTF
TGCAGCGCCTCCGGGGTAGGGGAGGTCGAAGGCTACACCTTC
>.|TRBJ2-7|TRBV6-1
CASSRNRDSYEQYF
TGTGCCAGCAGCCGAAACAGGGATTCCTACGAGCAGTACTTC
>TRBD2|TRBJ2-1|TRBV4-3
CASSRGTSGSNEQFF
TGCGCCAGCAGCCGAGGGACTAGCGGATCTAATGAGCAGTTCTTC
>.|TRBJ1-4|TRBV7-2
CASSLRQRGEKLFF
TGTGCCAGCAGCTTGAGGCAGCGAGGGGAAAAACTGTTTTTT
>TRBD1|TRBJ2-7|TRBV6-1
CASSEASGGRVSYEQYF
TGTGCCAGCAGTGAAGCCTCAGGGGGCCGGGTTTCCTACGAGCAGTACTTC
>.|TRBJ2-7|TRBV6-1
CASSVSYEQYF
TGTGCCAGCAGTGTAAGCTACGAGCAGTACTTC
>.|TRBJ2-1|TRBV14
CASSQYGMSSYNEQFF
TGTGCCAGCAGCCAATATGGTATGAGCTCCTACAATGAGCAGTTCTTC
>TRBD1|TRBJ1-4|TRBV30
CAWSGQGGEKLFF
TGTGCCTGGAGTGGACAGGGCGGTGAAAAACTGTTTTTT